This TCR beta chain was identified in a study of CXCR3-negative and CXCR3-positive naive CD8 T cells. Findings of the study overall: Naive subsets had comparable surface CD5; TCR strength was inferred from TRB CDR3 properties.

With respect to this clonotype: Its specificity is unknown.

Triplicate sorts of 300,000 cells per CD8+ subset. Libraries were UMI-labeled 5' RACE TRB cDNA. TCRdb re-analyzed the 5' RACE reads; it lists each CDR3 protein once, without DNA. Listed are 45,000 or so distinct CDR3 sequences; about 14% falls within the top ten. CDR3 length equals 19 residues. Germline V lookup: CDR1 MDHEN, CDR2 SYDVKM. The genes are TRBV28 and TRBJ2-4. Sequencing was done on a sample of memory CD8+ T cells from blood. This TCR was sampled from a human donor in good health. Some clones in this sample may be carry-over from other donors' samples. CDR3 in amino acids: CASSLFGVRGTIAKNIQYF.